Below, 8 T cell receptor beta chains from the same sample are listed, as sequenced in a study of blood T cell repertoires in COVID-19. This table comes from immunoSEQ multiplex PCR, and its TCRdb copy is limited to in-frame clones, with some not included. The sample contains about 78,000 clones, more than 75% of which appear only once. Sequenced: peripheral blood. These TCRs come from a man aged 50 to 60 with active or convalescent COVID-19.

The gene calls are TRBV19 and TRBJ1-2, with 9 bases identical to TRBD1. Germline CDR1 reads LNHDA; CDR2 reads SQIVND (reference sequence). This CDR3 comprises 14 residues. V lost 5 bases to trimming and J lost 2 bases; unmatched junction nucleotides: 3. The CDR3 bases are TGTGCCAGTAGTCGAACAGGGGGCAACTATGGCTACACCTTC. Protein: CASSRTGGNYGYTF.

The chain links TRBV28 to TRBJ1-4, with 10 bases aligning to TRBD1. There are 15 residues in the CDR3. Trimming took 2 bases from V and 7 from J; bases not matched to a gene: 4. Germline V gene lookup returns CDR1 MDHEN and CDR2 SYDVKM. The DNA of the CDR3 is TGTGCCAGCAGTTTACCGGGACAGGGGAGTGAAAAACTGTTTTTT. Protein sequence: CASSLPGQGSEKLFF.

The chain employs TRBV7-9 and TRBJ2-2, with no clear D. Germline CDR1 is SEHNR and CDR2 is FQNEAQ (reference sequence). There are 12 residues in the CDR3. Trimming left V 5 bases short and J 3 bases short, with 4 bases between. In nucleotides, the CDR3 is TGTGCCAGCAGCCGGGACACCGGGGAGCTGTTTTTT. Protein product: CASSRDTGELFF.

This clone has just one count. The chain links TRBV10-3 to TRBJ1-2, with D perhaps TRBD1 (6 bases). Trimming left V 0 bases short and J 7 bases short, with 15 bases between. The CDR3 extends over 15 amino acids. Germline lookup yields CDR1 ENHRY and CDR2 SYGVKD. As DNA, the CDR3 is TGTGCCATCAGTGAGTCGGCGGGGGCATTAAGTGGCTACACCTTC. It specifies CAISESAGALSGYTF.

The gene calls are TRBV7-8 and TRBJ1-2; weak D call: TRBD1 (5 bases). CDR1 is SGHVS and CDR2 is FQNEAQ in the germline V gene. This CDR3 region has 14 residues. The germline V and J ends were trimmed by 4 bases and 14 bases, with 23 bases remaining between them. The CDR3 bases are TGTGCCAGCAGCTCTACCGACAGTGCCCCCAGTAAGACCTTC. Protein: CASSSTDSAPSKTF.

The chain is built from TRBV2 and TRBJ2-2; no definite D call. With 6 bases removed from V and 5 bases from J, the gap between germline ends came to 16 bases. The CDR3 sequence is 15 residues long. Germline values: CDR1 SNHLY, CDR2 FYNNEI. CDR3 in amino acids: CASRLGPVKTGELFF. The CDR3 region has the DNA TGTGCCAGCAGGCTGGGCCCCGTAAAGACCGGGGAGCTGTTTTTT.

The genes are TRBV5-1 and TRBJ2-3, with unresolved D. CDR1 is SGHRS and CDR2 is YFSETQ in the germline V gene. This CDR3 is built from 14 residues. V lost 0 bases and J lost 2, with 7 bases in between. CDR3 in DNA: TGCGCCAGCAGCTTGGGGAGCTACACAGATACGCAGTATTTT. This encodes CASSLGSYTDTQYF.

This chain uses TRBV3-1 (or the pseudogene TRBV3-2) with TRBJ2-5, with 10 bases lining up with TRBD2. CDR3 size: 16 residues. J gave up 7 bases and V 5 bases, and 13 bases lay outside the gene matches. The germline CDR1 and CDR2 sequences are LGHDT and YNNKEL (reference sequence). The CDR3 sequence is CASSFSGSGGRRTQYF. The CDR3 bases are TGTGCCAGCAGCTTCTCGGGTAGCGGGGGGAGGAGGACCCAGTACTTC.